These 19 T cell receptor beta chains came from one sample sequenced in a study of cytomegalovirus exposure and HLA in healthy donors. PCR used 60 Vbeta primers and 13 Jbeta primers. The method was immunoSEQ multiplex PCR; TCRdb's version includes in-frame clones alone and lacks a portion of them. Among 95,000 to 110,000 clones listed, 82% were seen once. Source material: PBMCs. Receptors originate from a man younger than 45 in good health and CMV-seropositive.

This clone showed up just once. The genes are TRBV19 and TRBJ1-2, with TRBD1 identical over 8 bases. CDR1 is LNHDA, CDR2 SQIVND, per germline (reference sequence). The CDR3 extends over 12 amino acids. Trimming cost V 5 bases and J 6 bases; bases outside gene matches: 2. The CDR3 region has the DNA TGTGCCAGTAGTTGGACAGGGCATGGCTACACCTTC. Its protein product is CASSWTGHGYTF.

The chain couples TRBV11-1 to TRBJ1-1; weak D call: TRBD1 (5 bases). Trimming pared 6 bases from V and 4 bases from J, leaving 21 bases between. From germline, CDR1 is SGHAT and CDR2 FQDESV (reference sequence). CDR3 size: 16 residues. CDR3 sequence reads: CASRPYTRVSFTEAFF. DNA for the CDR3: TGTGCCAGCAGACCTTATACCAGGGTTTCGTTCACTGAAGCTTTCTTT.

The gene calls are TRBV27 and TRBJ1-6; 7 bases map to TRBD1. CDR3 length equals 14 residues. Germline-derived CDR1 and CDR2 are MNHEY and SMNVEV (reference sequence). The V gene end was trimmed by 6 bases and the J gene end by 11 bases; junction bases not matched to a gene: 10. The CDR3 is CASRDSQGSPPLHF. CDR3 DNA sequence: TGTGCCAGCAGGGATTCACAGGGGAGTCCACCCCTCCACTTT.

The J gene is TRBJ2-2, the V gene TRBV18; tentatively, D is TRBD1 (5 bases). Germline values: CDR1 KGHSH, CDR2 LQKENI. The CDR3 consists of 13 residues. With 6 bases removed from V and 5 bases from J, the gap between germline ends came to 10 bases. CDR3 nucleotide sequence: TGTGCCAGCTCCCTACAGGCGACCGGGGAGCTGTTTTTT. This codes for CASSLQATGELFF.

This chain connects TRBV6-5 to TRBJ1-5; tentative D call: TRBD1 (5 bases). This CDR3 is 14 amino acids long. CDR1 MNHEY and CDR2 SVGAGI come from the germline V gene. V gave up 6 bases and J gave up 6 bases, with 15 bases separating them. This CDR3 is CASRLRGEGQPQHF. DNA for the CDR3: TGTGCCAGCAGACTCCGGGGGGAAGGTCAGCCCCAGCATTTT.

The rearrangement links TRBV6-1 to TRBJ1-4, with 9 nucleotides matching TRBD1. There are 14 residues in the CDR3. Germline V gene sequence: CDR1 MNHNS, CDR2 SASEGT. V shed 7 bases and J 5 bases; nucleotides not matched to a gene: 5. CDR3 protein: CASTTGTGNEKLFF. The CDR3 bases are TGTGCCAGCACCACCGGGACAGGGAATGAAAAACTGTTTTTT.

The chain recombines TRBV19 with TRBJ1-2; unclear D gene. Trimming cost V 3 bases and J 8 bases, with 10 bases left between them. The CDR3 extends over 12 amino acids. Germline V gene sequence: CDR1 LNHDA, CDR2 SQIVND (reference sequence). The CDR3 DNA reads TGTGCCAGTAGTATTATCGGGGTCGGCTACACCTTC. Translation gives CASSIIGVGYTF.

The V call is TRBV6-5, the J call TRBJ2-7; D is perhaps TRBD1 (5 bases). From germline, CDR1 is MNHEY and CDR2 SVGAGI. The CDR3 consists of 15 residues. V lost 0 bases and J lost 2, with 11 bases in between. The CDR3 DNA reads as TGTGCCAGCAGTTACTCCTCCAGGGCCACCTACGAGCAGTACTTC. It encodes CASSYSSRATYEQYF.

The chain links TRBV6-5 to TRBJ2-2; 13 nucleotides agree with TRBD2. CDR1 and CDR2 (germline): MNHEY, SVGAGI. This CDR3 comprises 15 residues. V gave up 6 bases and J gave up 7 bases; unmatched junction bases: 5. The CDR3 DNA sequence: TGTGCCAGCAGAACTAGCGGGGGGGCATACGGGGAGCTGTTTTTT. This codes for CASRTSGGAYGELFF.

The chain combines TRBV10-3 with TRBJ1-1, with 7 bases lining up with TRBD1. Germline V gene sequence: CDR1 ENHRY, CDR2 SYGVKD. This CDR3 spans 14 amino acids. The ends lost 8 bases at V and 5 bases at J; junction bases unmatched: 11. In nucleotides, the CDR3 is TGTGCCATCCAGGGGGAATCTCTAACGACTGAAGCTTTCTTT. This translates into CAIQGESLTTEAFF.

The chain uses TRBV14 and TRBJ2-3; 7 bases match TRBD2. This CDR3 has 15 residues. The V gene's germline CDR1 is SGHDN and CDR2 FVKESK. Germline trimming cut 4 bases from V and 0 bases from J; bases unmatched to any gene: 4. The CDR3 here is CASSLGLSSTDTQYF. CDR3 sequence (DNA): TGTGCCAGCAGCCTGGGACTAAGCAGCACAGATACGCAGTATTTT.

V is TRBV2 and J is TRBJ1-1; no definite D call. Germline CDR1 reads SNHLY; CDR2 reads FYNNEI. V was pared by 2 bases and J by 0 bases, with 7 bases between. The CDR3 is 14 residues long. The CDR3 loop is CASSEPDMNTEAFF. The DNA for the CDR3 is TGTGCCAGCAGTGAACCAGATATGAACACTGAAGCTTTCTTT.

The rearrangement uses TRBV15 and TRBJ2-7, with TRBD1 as a possible D gene (7 bases). Germline CDR1 LNHNV, CDR2 YYDKDF (reference sequence). Trimming took 3 bases from V and 4 from J, leaving 16 bases between them. The CDR3 totals 15 residues. For the CDR3, the DNA is TGTGCCACCAGCAGTGGGGGGACAGACCGGTACGAGCAGTACTTC. Protein: CATSSGGTDRYEQYF.

The V call is TRBV5-6, the J call TRBJ1-2; D unresolved. The CDR3 contains 12 residues. V shed 2 bases and J shed 2 bases, with 4 bases lying between them. The germline CDR1 and CDR2 sequences are SGHDT and YYEEEE. The CDR3 is CASSLINYGYTF. DNA of the CDR3: TGTGCCAGCAGCTTAATAAACTATGGCTACACCTTC.

V usage is TRBV5-1 and J usage is TRBJ2-5; TRBD2 agrees at 11 bases. Germline V gives CDR1 SGHRS, CDR2 YFSETQ. The CDR3 totals 15 residues. Trimming cost V 0 bases and J 3 bases; bases outside gene matches: 1. CDR3 in amino acids: CASSLGLAGKETQYF. The DNA of the CDR3 is TGCGCCAGCAGCTTGGGACTAGCGGGGAAAGAGACCCAGTACTTC.

The chain couples TRBV10-1 to TRBJ2-2, with TRBD2 matching 7 bases. The J segment lost 5 bases and the V segment lost 9 bases, leaving 9 bases of the junction unmatched. CDR1 and CDR2 (germline): WNHNN, SYGVQD (reference sequence). This CDR3 has 14 residues. The chain's CDR3 is CASKSGGGTGELFF. In DNA, the CDR3 is TGCGCCAGTAAGTCGGGAGGAGGGACCGGGGAGCTGTTTTTT.

CDR3 protein: CASGLAVGYSYEQYF. For the CDR3, the DNA is TGTGCTAGTGGTTTAGCGGTAGGGTACTCCTACGAGCAGTACTTC. The V call is TRBV12-5, the J call TRBJ2-7; D may be TRBD2 (5 bases). Trimming took off 3 bases at V and 0 bases at J, with 12 bases between the two ends. This CDR3 comprises 15 residues. Germline V CDR1 and CDR2: LGHNT, FRNRAP. Full variable domain (outside the CDR3, taken from reference TRBV12-5 and TRBJ2-7): DARVTQTPRHKVTEMGQEVTMRCQPILGHNTVFWYRQTMMQGLELLAYFRNRAPLDDSGMPKDRFSAEMPDATLATLKIQPSEPRDSAVYFCASGLAVGYSYEQYFGPGTRLTVT.

CDR3 amino acids: CSVSGTGGILDTEAFF. The DNA of the CDR3 is TGCAGCGTTTCCGGGACAGGGGGCATTTTGGACACTGAAGCTTTCTTT. The genes are TRBV29-1 and TRBJ1-1, with TRBD1 identical over 12 bases. Germline V gives CDR1 SQVTM, CDR2 ANQGSEA. The trim removed 5 bases at V and 3 bases at J, leaving 10 bases unmatched. The CDR3 has 16 amino acids.

In nucleotides, the CDR3 is TGCGCCAGCAGCCAAGGGCTAGGCAGAGATACGCAGTATTTT. This encodes CASSQGLGRDTQYF. The chain employs TRBV4-1 and TRBJ2-3; D unresolved. In germline, CDR1 is MGHRA, CDR2 YSYEKL. The CDR3 is made up of 14 amino acids. Trimming cost V 1 base and J 5 bases, with 10 bases left between them.